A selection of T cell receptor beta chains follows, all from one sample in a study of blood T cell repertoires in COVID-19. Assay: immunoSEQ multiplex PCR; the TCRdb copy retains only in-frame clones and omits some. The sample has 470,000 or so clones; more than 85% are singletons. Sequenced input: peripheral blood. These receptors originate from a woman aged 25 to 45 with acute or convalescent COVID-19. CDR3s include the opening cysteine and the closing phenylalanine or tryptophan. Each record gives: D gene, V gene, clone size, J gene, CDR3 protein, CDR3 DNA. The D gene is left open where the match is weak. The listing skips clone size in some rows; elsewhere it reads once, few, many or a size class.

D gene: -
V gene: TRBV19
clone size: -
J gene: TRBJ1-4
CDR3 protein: CASSSADTTTNEKLFF
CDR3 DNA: TGTGCCAGTAGTTCCGCGGACACAACAACTAATGAAAAACTGTTTTTT

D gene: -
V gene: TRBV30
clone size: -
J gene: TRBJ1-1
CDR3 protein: CAWSPTEAFF
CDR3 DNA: TGTGCCTGGAGTCCAACAGAAGCTTTCTTT

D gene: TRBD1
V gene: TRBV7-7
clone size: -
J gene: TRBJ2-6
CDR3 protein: CASSPGQGAAGANVLTF
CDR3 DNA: TGTGCCAGCAGCCCGGGACAGGGGGCTGCTGGGGCCAACGTCCTGACTTTC

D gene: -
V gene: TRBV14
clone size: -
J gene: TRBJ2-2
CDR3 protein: CASSQERASWTGELFF
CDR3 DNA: TGTGCCAGCAGCCAAGAGCGGGCATCTTGGACCGGGGAGCTGTTTTTT

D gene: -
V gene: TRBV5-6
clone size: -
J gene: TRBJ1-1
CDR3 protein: CASSLGGEAFF
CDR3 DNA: TGTGCCAGCAGCTTAGGAGGTGAAGCTTTCTTT

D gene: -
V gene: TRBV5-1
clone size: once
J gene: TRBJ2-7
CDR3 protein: CASSLAGGGTYEQYF
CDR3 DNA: TGCGCCAGCAGCTTGGCAGGTGGGGGCACCTACGAGCAGTACTTC

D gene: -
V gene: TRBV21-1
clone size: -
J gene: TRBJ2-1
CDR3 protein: CASSKALWHNEQFF
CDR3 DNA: TGTGCCAGCAGCAAAGCGCTCTGGCACAATGAGCAGTTCTTC

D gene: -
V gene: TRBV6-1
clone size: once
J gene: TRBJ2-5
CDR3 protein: CASSERWQGQETQYF
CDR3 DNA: TGTGCCAGCAGTGAGCGCTGGCAGGGACAAGAGACCCAGTACTTC

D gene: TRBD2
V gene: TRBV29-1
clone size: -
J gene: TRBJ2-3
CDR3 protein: CSVEDLPAGGRTDTQYF
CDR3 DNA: TGCAGCGTTGAAGATCTCCCAGCGGGGGGCCGCACAGATACGCAGTATTTT

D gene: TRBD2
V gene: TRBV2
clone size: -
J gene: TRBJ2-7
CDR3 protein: CASSRKLPGGSYEQYF
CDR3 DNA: TGTGCCAGCAGCCGAAAGTTGCCGGGGGGATCCTACGAGCAGTACTTC

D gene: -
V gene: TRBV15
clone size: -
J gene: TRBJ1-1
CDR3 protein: CATSRDLDSEAFF
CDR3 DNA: TGTGCCACCAGCAGAGATTTAGACAGTGAAGCTTTCTTT

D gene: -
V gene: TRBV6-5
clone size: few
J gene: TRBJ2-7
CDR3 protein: CASSYRAGAAYEQYF
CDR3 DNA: TGTGCCAGCAGTTACAGGGCAGGGGCGGCCTACGAGCAGTACTTC

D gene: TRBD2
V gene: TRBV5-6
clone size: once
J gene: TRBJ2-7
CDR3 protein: CASRRTSGYEQYF
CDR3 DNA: TGTGCCAGCAGGCGCACTAGCGGATACGAGCAGTACTTC

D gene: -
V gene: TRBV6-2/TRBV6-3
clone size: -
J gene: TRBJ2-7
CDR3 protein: CASSRPGVGGYEQYF
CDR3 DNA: TGTGCCAGCAGCCGACCGGGGGTCGGAGGCTACGAGCAGTACTTC

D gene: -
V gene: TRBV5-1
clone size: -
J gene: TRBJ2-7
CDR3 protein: CASSLAGDPGGEQYF
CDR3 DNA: TGCGCCAGCAGCTTGGCCGGGGACCCCGGGGGCGAGCAGTACTTC

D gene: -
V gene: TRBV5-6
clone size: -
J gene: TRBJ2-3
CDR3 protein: CASSFGLAGTDTQYF
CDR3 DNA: TGTGCCAGCAGCTTCGGGCTAGCAGGCACAGATACGCAGTATTTT

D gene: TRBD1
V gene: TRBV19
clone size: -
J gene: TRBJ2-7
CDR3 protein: CASSFSGTGAYEQYF
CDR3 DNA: TGTGCCAGTAGCTTCTCCGGGACAGGGGCCTACGAGCAGTACTTC

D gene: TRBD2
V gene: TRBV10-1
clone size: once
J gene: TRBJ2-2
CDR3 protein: CASSPLRGGLGELFF
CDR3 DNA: TGCGCCAGCAGCCCACTGCGGGGGGGACTCGGGGAGCTGTTTTTT

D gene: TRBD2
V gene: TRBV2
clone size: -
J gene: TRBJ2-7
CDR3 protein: CASTREEGHPYEQYF
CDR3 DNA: TGTGCCAGCACCCGGGAGGAGGGTCACCCCTACGAGCAGTACTTC

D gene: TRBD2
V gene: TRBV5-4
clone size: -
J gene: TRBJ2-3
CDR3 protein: CASSYTPSGGVDTQYF
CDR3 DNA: TGTGCCAGCAGTTATACACCTAGCGGGGGGGTGGATACGCAGTATTTT

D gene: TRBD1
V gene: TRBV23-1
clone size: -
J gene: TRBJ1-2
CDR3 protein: CASSLQQTDRASLGNYGYTF
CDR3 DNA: TGCGCCAGCAGCCTTCAACAAACAGACAGGGCCTCACTGGGAAACTATGGCTACACCTTC

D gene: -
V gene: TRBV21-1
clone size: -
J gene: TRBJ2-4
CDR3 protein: CASSKGDALAKNIQYF
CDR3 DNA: TGTGCCAGCAGCAAAGGAGATGCTCTAGCCAAAAACATTCAGTACTTC

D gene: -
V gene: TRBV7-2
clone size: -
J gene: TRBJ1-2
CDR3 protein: CASSLAQGINYGYTF
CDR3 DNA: TGTGCCAGCAGCTTAGCACAGGGCATTAACTATGGCTACACCTTC

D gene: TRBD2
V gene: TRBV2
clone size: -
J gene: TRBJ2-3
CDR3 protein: CASSYRTGTSGGAGTDTQYF
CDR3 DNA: TGTGCCAGCAGCTACCGTACGGGGACTAGCGGGGGGGCCGGCACAGATACGCAGTATTTT

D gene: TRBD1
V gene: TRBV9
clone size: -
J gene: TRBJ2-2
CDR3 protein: CASSFTGTASGELFF
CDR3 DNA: TGTGCCAGCAGCTTTACCGGGACAGCCAGCGGGGAGCTGTTTTTT

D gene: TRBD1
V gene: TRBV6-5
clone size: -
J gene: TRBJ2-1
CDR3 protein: CASSYLRDRGHNEQFF
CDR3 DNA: TGTGCCAGCAGTTACCTCCGGGACAGGGGACACAATGAGCAGTTCTTC

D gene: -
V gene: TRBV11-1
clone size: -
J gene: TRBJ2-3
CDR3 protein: CASSQLAGYGTDTQYF
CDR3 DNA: TGTGCCAGCAGCCAACTCGCGGGGTACGGCACAGATACGCAGTATTTT

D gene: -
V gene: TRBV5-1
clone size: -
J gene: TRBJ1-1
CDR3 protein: CASSSESLGGTEAFF
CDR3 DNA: TGCGCCAGCAGCTCTGAAAGTTTGGGGGGGACTGAAGCTTTCTTT

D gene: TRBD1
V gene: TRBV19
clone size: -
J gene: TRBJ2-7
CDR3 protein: CASSVTPGQGAHEQYF
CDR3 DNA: TGTGCCAGTAGTGTCACACCGGGACAGGGGGCCCACGAGCAGTACTTC

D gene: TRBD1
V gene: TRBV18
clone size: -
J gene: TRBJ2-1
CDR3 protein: CASSRQLGTGGSYNEQFF
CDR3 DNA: TGTGCCAGCTCACGACAACTTGGGACAGGGGGCTCCTACAATGAGCAGTTCTTC

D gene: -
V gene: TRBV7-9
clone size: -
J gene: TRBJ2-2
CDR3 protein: CANEYRDRKNTGELFF
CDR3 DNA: TGTGCCAACGAATATCGGGATCGGAAGAACACCGGGGAGCTGTTTTTT

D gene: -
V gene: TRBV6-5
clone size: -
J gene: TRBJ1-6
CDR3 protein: CASRYVDRNSPLHF
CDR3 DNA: TGTGCCAGCAGATACGTCGACAGGAATTCACCCCTCCACTTT

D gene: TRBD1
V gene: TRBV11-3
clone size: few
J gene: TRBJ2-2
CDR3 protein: CASSLGTGKTGELFF
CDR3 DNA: TGTGCCAGCAGCTTAGGGACAGGGAAAACCGGGGAGCTGTTTTTT

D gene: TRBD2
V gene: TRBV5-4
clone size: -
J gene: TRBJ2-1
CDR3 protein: CASSWRSASGYNEQFF
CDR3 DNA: TGTGCCAGCAGCTGGCGGTCGGCTAGCGGTTACAATGAGCAGTTCTTC

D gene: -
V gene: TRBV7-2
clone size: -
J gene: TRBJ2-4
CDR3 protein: CASSSSDRRNIQYF
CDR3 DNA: TGTGCCAGCAGCTCTTCCGATCGGAGAAACATTCAGTACTTC

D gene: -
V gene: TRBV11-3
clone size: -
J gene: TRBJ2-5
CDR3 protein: CASSVRGETQYF
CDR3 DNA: TGTGCCAGCAGCGTTAGGGGAGAGACCCAGTACTTC

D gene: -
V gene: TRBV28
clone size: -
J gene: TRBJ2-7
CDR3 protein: CASSPNQRGVWYEQYF
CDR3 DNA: TGTGCCAGCAGCCCTAACCAACGGGGAGTATGGTACGAGCAGTACTTC

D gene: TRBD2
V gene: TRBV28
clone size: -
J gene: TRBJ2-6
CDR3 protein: CASSRPTGLASGANVLTF
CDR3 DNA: TGTGCCAGCAGCCGGCCGACGGGACTAGCATCTGGGGCCAACGTCCTGACTTTC

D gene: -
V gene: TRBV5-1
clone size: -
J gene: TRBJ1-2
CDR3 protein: CASSLDGVREGYTF
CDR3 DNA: TGCGCCAGCAGCTTGGACGGGGTACGGGAAGGCTACACCTTC

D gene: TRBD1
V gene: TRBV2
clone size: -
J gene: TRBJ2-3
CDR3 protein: CAGRRGPSTDTQYF
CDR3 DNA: TGTGCCGGACGCAGGGGGCCAAGCACAGATACGCAGTATTTT

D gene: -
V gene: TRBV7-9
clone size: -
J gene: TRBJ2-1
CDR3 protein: CASSFGEQFF
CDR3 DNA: TGTGCCAGCAGCTTCGGTGAGCAGTTCTTC